This TCR beta chain was documented in a study of blood T cell repertoires in COVID-19. In this sample, this clone turned up once. TCRdb's copy holds only in-frame clones and misses some; the assay was immunoSEQ multiplex PCR. The sample carries tens of thousands of clones, 65% to 90% recorded once. Trimming cost V 5 bases and J 3 bases; bases outside gene matches: 7. In germline, CDR1 is LNHDA, CDR2 SQIVND (reference sequence). This CDR3 is built from 16 residues. The material sequenced was peripheral blood. The chain links TRBV19 to TRBJ2-5; TRBD1 matches 12 bases. This TCR derives from a human donor in a cohort sampled during active COVID-19. The CDR3 is CASSSTGTGGEETQYF. For the CDR3, the DNA is TGTGCCAGTAGTTCTACCGGGACAGGGGGCGAAGAGACCCAGTACTTC.